The 13 T cell receptor beta chains below come from one sample, sequenced in a study of graft-versus-host responses after intestinal transplantation. These receptors have no known antigen. Assay used: immunoSEQ multiplex PCR; TCRdb lists only in-frame clones, some missing. The repertoire holds over 90,000 clones, roughly 91% seen once, with approximately 0.17% in the top ten. The sample was unstimulated CD4+ T cells sorted from spleen or lymph node cells, taken before transplant. These TCRs come from a human donor who was the organ donor for an intestinal transplant.

The chain uses TRBV5-1 and TRBJ2-5; TRBD2 agrees at 9 bases. The DNA end favors TRBJ2-7, so the J call may be wrong. Germline V gene data show CDR1 as SGHRS and CDR2 as YFSETQ. The CDR3 totals 15 residues. CDR3 sequence (DNA): TGCGCCAGCAGCCCCCGGGTAGCGGGGGACTACGAGCAGTACTTC. It encodes CASSPRVAGDYEQYF.

This clone was seen only once. This chain joins TRBV4-1 and TRBJ1-2; TRBD1 matches at 7 bases. Trimming at V came to 6 bases and at J to 0 bases, leaving 10 bases not matched to a gene. CDR1 MGHRA and CDR2 YSYEKL come from the germline V gene. This CDR3 has 16 amino acids. The CDR3 spells CASRPTGVTTNYGYTF. The CDR3 coding sequence is TGCGCCAGCAGACCAACAGGGGTCACAACTAACTATGGCTACACCTTC.

The gene calls are TRBV18 and TRBJ2-7, with a weak D call TRBD1 (5 bases). The length of the CDR3 is 13 residues. Looked up from germline, CDR1 is KGHSH and CDR2 is LQKENI. The V end was cut by 3 bases, the J end by 4 bases, with 10 bases between. CDR3 in DNA: TGTGCCAGCTCACCCCAGACAGTATACGAGCAGTACTTC. Residues: CASSPQTVYEQYF.

The chain has TRBV6-5 and TRBJ1-1; D may be TRBD1 (5 bases). The germline CDR1 and CDR2 sequences are MNHEY and SVGAGI. The CDR3 loop spans 13 amino acids. Deletions cut 7 bases from V and 3 bases from J, with 12 bases between. CDR3 sequence: CASNRAGYTEAFF. CDR3 nucleotide sequence: TGTGCCAGCAATCGAGCAGGGTACACTGAAGCTTTCTTT.

This chain connects TRBV18 to TRBJ2-7; TRBD2 agrees at 15 bases. Per germline, CDR1 KGHSH and CDR2 LQKENI. This CDR3 is 16 amino acids long. V dropped 3 bases and J dropped 4; count of bases not matched to a gene: 4. The DNA of the CDR3 is TGTGCCAGCTCACCGGGACTAGCGGGGGGTGAATACGAGCAGTACTTC. Translating gives CASSPGLAGGEYEQYF.

The chain employs TRBV10-2 and TRBJ2-4, with D possibly matching TRBD1 (5 bases). Germline V CDR1 and CDR2: WSHSY, SAAADI. The germline V and J ends were trimmed by 4 bases and 0 bases, with 13 bases remaining between them. The CDR3 extends over 16 amino acids. The CDR3 DNA is TGCGCCAGCAGTGCAGGGCAGGGTCGAGCCAAAAACATTCAGTACTTC. Translated, it gives CASSAGQGRAKNIQYF.

CDR3 protein: CASSLETGNTEAFF. The CDR3 nucleotides read TGTGCCAGCAGCTTAGAGACAGGGAACACTGAAGCTTTCTTT. This sequence joins TRBV7-2 and TRBJ1-1, with D possibly matching TRBD1 (6 bases). CDR3 size: 14 residues. Between the trimmed V and J ends, which lost 1 base and 1 base, there was a span of 7 bases. The germline V gene encodes CDR1 SGHTA and CDR2 FQGNSA. The variable domain in full, completed from reference TRBV7-2 and TRBJ1-1, reads GAGVSQSPSNKVTEKGKDVELRCDPISGHTALYWYRQSLGQGLEFLIYFQGNSAPDKSGLPSDRFSAERTGGSVSTLTIQRTQQEDSAVYLCASSLETGNTEAFFGQGTRLTVV.

The gene calls are TRBV4-2 and TRBJ2-5, with D perhaps matching TRBD2 (5 bases). Germline-derived CDR1 and CDR2 are LGHNA and YNFKEQ. This CDR3 comprises 13 residues. The V and J ends lost 0 bases and 5 bases respectively, with 7 bases between them. CDR3 bases: TGTGCCAGCAGCCAAGATCCGGGGGAGACCCAGTACTTC. Translating it yields CASSQDPGETQYF.

This chain joins TRBV19 and TRBJ2-7; 12 nucleotides align to TRBD1. Germline CDR1 reads LNHDA; CDR2 reads SQIVND (reference sequence). The ends lost 6 bases at V and 6 bases at J; junction bases unmatched: 9. This CDR3 has 15 residues. In DNA, the CDR3 is TGTGCCAGTAGCGGCTCCGGGACAGGGGGCTTCGAGCAGTACTTC. This sequence encodes CASSGSGTGGFEQYF.

The chain combines TRBV6-5 with TRBJ2-7; 7 nucleotides align to TRBD2. V shed 2 bases, J shed 4 bases, and the junction held 2 bases outside the gene matches. Germline V lookup: CDR1 MNHEY, CDR2 SVGAGI. The CDR3 is made up of 13 amino acids. CDR3: CASSYRGGYEQYF. CDR3 sequence (DNA): TGTGCCAGCAGTTACCGGGGAGGGTACGAGCAGTACTTC.

The chain combines TRBV7-9 with TRBJ2-2; tentative D call: TRBD1 (5 bases). The ends were cut back, 5 bases at V and 2 bases at J, with 12 bases in the middle. The CDR3 is 15 residues long. The germline V gene has CDR1 SEHNR and CDR2 FQNEAQ (reference sequence). CDR3 region: CASSIPTANTGELFF. In nucleotides, the CDR3 is TGTGCCAGCAGCATCCCGACAGCTAACACCGGGGAGCTGTTTTTT.

This clone appeared once. The chain links TRBV19 to TRBJ2-1; D unresolved. The V and J ends lost 2 bases and 6 bases respectively, with 2 bases between them. The germline gives CDR1 LNHDA, CDR2 SQIVND (reference sequence). The CDR3 runs to 11 residues. The CDR3 sequence is CASSILNEQFF. For the CDR3, the DNA is TGTGCCAGTAGTATACTCAATGAGCAGTTCTTC.

V gene TRBV5-4 combines with J gene TRBJ2-7, with TRBD2 matching 8 bases. Germline V gives CDR1 SGHNT, CDR2 YYREEE (reference sequence). CDR3 size: 16 residues. V lost 0 bases to trimming and J lost 4 bases; unmatched junction nucleotides: 9. Here the CDR3 DNA reads TGTGCCAGCAGCTTGGCAAGCGGGGGCTTACCTTACGAGCAGTACTTC. Its translation is CASSLASGGLPYEQYF.